Listed below are T cell receptor beta chains from one sample, sequenced in a study of beta chain features in type 1 diabetes. The table came from immunoSEQ multiplex PCR; TCRdb's copy has only in-frame clones and leaves some out. Counted here are some 410,000 clones, about 15% occurring once; the ten biggest clones make up roughly 0.035%. Sequences were obtained from naive CD4+ T cells from blood. The receptors come from a man aged 25-45 years in good health. The conserved cysteine and the conserved F or W are not part of the CDR3 here.

TRBV6-1	TRBJ1-3	ASSSPGQGNTIY
TRBV21-1	TRBJ2-7	ARTMGRGSYEQY
TRBV28	TRBJ1-1	ASSLVRGFGTEAF
TRBV5-4	TRBJ2-5	ASSLPGFEETQY
TRBV7-2	TRBJ2-5	ASSLAVGGGQETQY
TRBV7-9	TRBJ2-7	ASSLGTGGGLDEQY
TRBV4-2	TRBJ2-1	ASSQDSPFVGSYNEQF
TRBV21-1	TRBJ2-3	ASSKRIARGGTDTQY
TRBV7-3	TRBJ2-5	AKPVGEGHQETQY
TRBV30	TRBJ2-5	AWTTWGREGEETQY
TRBV18	TRBJ1-1	ASSPPGTGGEAF
TRBV25-1	TRBJ2-1	ASSPRAGGYNEQF
TRBV25-1	TRBJ1-6	ASNDRQLGSPLH